This T cell receptor (beta chain) emerged from a study of blood T cell repertoires in COVID-19. On the study more broadly: Sites in the United States, Italy and Spain provided acute and convalescent COVID-19 samples. From T cells, B-cell-depleted T cells, or PBMCs came the material, which was cDNA or gDNA.

The V and J ends lost 0 bases and 5 bases, in that order; junction bases with no gene match: 1. Germline V gene sequence: CDR1 SGDLS, CDR2 YYNGEE. The CDR3 spans 15 residues. Generated by immunoSEQ multiplex PCR, the TCRdb table keeps only in-frame clones and is missing some. Of some 120,000 clones listed, approximately 80% are singletons. The source material was peripheral blood. The chain combines TRBV9 with TRBJ2-1; 11 nucleotides line up with TRBD2. The clonotype was recovered from a man between 70 and 80 years old with active or convalescent COVID-19. This chain's CDR3 is CASSVEGLADNEQFF. In DNA, the CDR3 is TGTGCCAGCAGCGTAGAGGGACTAGCGGACAATGAGCAGTTCTTC.